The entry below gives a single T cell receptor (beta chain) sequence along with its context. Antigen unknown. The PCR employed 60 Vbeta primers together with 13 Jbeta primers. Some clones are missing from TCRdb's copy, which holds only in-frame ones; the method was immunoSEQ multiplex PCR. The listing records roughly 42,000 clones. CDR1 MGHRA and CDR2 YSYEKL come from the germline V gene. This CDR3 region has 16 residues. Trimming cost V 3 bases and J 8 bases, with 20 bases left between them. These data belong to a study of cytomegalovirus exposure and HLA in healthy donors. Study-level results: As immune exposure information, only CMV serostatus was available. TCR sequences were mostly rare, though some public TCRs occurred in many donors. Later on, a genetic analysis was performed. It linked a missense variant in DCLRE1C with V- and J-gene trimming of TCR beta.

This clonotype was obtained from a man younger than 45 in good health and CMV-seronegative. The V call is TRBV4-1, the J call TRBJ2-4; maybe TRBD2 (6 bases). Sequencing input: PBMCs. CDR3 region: CASSQRGPLRRDIQYF. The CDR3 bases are TGCGCCAGCAGCCAGAGGGGACCCTTAAGGAGGGACATTCAGTACTTC.